This TCR beta chain is drawn from a study of T-cell reconstitution after alpha-beta-depleted transplantation in children. V gave up 2 bases and J gave up 7 bases; unmatched junction bases: 10. This CDR3 contains 16 residues. CDR1 is SGHTA and CDR2 is FQGNSA in the germline V gene. Researchers prepared the TCRbeta library using unique molecular identifiers, the study reports. Each CDR3 protein is one row after TCRdb ran MiXCR on the PCR reads. The sample contains about 610,000 distinct CDR3 sequences, more than 9% of which appear only once. The TCR comes from a human donor who donated a stem cell graft to a child with acute myeloid leukemia. The chain joins TRBV7-2 to TRBJ2-1, with 8 bases aligning to TRBD2. Source: PBMCs from the stem cell graft donor, taken from the stem cell graft. CDR3 region: CASSLYSSGSWNEQFF. In nucleotides, the CDR3 is TGTGCCAGCAGCTTATATTCGAGCGGGAGTTGGAATGAGCAGTTCTTC.